This is a list of T cell receptor beta chains from one sample in a study of human T cells and chemical hapten exposure. Each CDR3 protein gets one entry after TCRdb re-called the 5' RACE reads with MiXCR. The sample lists tens of thousands of distinct CDR3 sequences; around a sixth were seen once. These receptor sequences come from a female donor in good health. Each CDR3 is given with its conserved first and last residue. Fields, in order: J gene, D gene, V gene, clone size, CDR3 DNA, CDR3 protein. The D gene is left open where the match is weak. Rows may omit the clone size; those that give it use once, few, many or a size class.

>TRBJ1-2|TRBD1|TRBV7-8|.
TGTGCCAGCAGCTTAAGTTCAGGAGGGGGCGACGGCTACACCTTC
CASSLSSGGGDGYTF
>TRBJ2-3|.|TRBV20-1|few
TGCAGTGCTAGTCCCACAGGGACATACACAGATACGCAGTATTTT
CSASPTGTYTDTQYF
>TRBJ2-3|TRBD2|TRBV7-9|.
TGTGCCAGCAGCCCCGGGGGGGGGACCGGCGATACGCAGTATTTT
CASSPGGGTGDTQYF
>TRBJ2-5|.|TRBV3-1|.
TGTGCCAGCAGCTTAATCCCGGGGCCAGAGACCCAGTACTTC
CASSLIPGPETQYF
>TRBJ2-5|TRBD2|TRBV7-2|.
TGTGCCAGCAGCCTCATCGCCGGACTAGCGGGGGGTGGGGCCCAGTACTTC
CASSLIAGLAGGGAQYF
>TRBJ1-3|.|TRBV20-1|few
TGCAGTGCTGGGACATCTGGAAACACCATATATTTT
CSAGTSGNTIYF
>TRBJ2-1|.|TRBV7-9|few
TGTGCCAGCAGCTTAGCTGCGACAGCCAGCTCCTACAATGAGCAGTTCTTC
CASSLAATASSYNEQFF
>TRBJ2-3|.|TRBV7-2|few
TGTGCCAGCAGCTTCGATGAGGGAGATACGCAGTATTTT
CASSFDEGDTQYF
>TRBJ1-3|.|TRBV6-1|.
TGTGCCAGCAGTGAAACTTGGACTCCCGGCTCTGGAAACACCATATATTTT
CASSETWTPGSGNTIYF
>TRBJ2-7|TRBD2|TRBV5-6|.
TGTGCCAGCAGCTTGCCAGGCGCGCGGGGGACCTACGAGCAGTACTTC
CASSLPGARGTYEQYF
>TRBJ1-6|.|TRBV10-3|few
TGTGCCATCAGTGAGTTGGCGACAGGTTCACCCCTCCACTTT
CAISELATGSPLHF
>TRBJ1-2|.|TRBV5-4|few
TGTGCCAGCAGCTCCAACCGGGCAGGCAACTATGGCTACACCTTC
CASSSNRAGNYGYTF
>TRBJ2-7|.|TRBV5-6|few
TGTGCCAGCAGCTTGTTAGTAACAGATCACGAGCAGTACTTC
CASSLLVTDHEQYF
>TRBJ1-2|TRBD1|TRBV6-5|.
TGTGCCAGCAGACAGGGGTTGGTTGGCGGCTACACCTTC
CASRQGLVGGYTF
>TRBJ1-4|.|TRBV18|.
TGTGCCAGCTCACCCCTACAGGAACGGCCGAATGAAAAACTGTTTTTT
CASSPLQERPNEKLFF
>TRBJ1-3|.|TRBV5-6|.
TGTGCCAGCAGCTTGGGGGTTCCGAGAAACACCATATATTTT
CASSLGVPRNTIYF
>TRBJ2-7|.|TRBV20-1|.
TGCAGTGCCCGAGGACGGTCGGGGGAGCAGTACTTC
CSARGRSGEQYF
>TRBJ1-2|.|TRBV2|.
TGTGCCAGCAGTTGGGGGGCGCGGAGCTACACCTTC
CASSWGARSYTF
>TRBJ2-1|.|TRBV30|.
TGTGCCTGGAGTGTGGATCGGGGCCTGCAGTTCTTC
CAWSVDRGLQFF